This record covers a single T cell receptor (beta chain). Its target is unknown. This sample stems from a study of T cell responses to AZD1222 COVID-19 vaccine. Notes on the study in general: Following two doses of AZD1222, Spike-specific TCR breadth and depth rose. There were mostly white British donors and more females than males, and clonal diversity was possibly underestimated. In all cases, repertoires were sampled only after the peak T cell response.

Only in-frame clones appear in the TCRdb table, and some are missing; sequencing was by immunoSEQ multiplex PCR. The table has around 88,000 clones, nearly 90% seen once. This receptor was obtained from an adult in good health. Sequencing was performed on peripheral blood, taken on day 0 of MenACWY control vaccination.

In DNA form, the CDR3 reads TGTGCCAGCAGCGTAGATGGCAGTTTGGGCTACACCTTC. Amino acid sequence: CASSVDGSLGYTF. This sequence joins TRBV9 and TRBJ1-2, with D unclear. Germline V gene data show CDR1 as SGDLS and CDR2 as YYNGEE. V dropped 0 bases and J dropped 8 bases, with 11 bases sitting between them. This CDR3 region has 13 residues. The full variable domain, rest sourced from reference TRBV9 and TRBJ1-2, is DSGVTQTPKHLITATGQRVTLRCSPRSGDLSVYWYQQSLDQGLQFLIQYYNGEERAKGNILERFSAQQFPDLHSELNLSSLELGDSALYFCASSVDGSLGYTFGSGTRLTVV.